A single T cell receptor beta chain is shown here with its context. Its antigen is undetermined. The sample comes from a study of response to subunit inactivated influenza vaccine. Study outcomes and limitations: Researchers suggested that each seasonal influenza vaccination recruits few new T cells.

TCRdb recomputed calls from the RT-PCR reads with MiXCR, one row per CDR3 protein. The repertoire holds over 400,000 distinct CDR3 sequences, approximately 9.9% seen once, with more than 10% in the top ten. Trimming at V came to 5 bases and at J to 1 base, leaving 6 bases not matched to a gene. The CDR3 is 15 residues long. From germline, CDR1 is LNHNV and CDR2 YYDKDF (reference sequence). The material was PBMCs from blood, obtained about 40 days after vaccination. V and J are TRBV15 and TRBJ2-5, with TRBD1 matching 8 bases. The sequence derives from a man aged 45 to 65 who received an inactivated influenza vaccine. The CDR3 reads CATSVTDRAQETQYF. DNA for the CDR3: TGTGCCACCAGCGTGACGGACAGGGCCCAAGAGACCCAGTACTTC.